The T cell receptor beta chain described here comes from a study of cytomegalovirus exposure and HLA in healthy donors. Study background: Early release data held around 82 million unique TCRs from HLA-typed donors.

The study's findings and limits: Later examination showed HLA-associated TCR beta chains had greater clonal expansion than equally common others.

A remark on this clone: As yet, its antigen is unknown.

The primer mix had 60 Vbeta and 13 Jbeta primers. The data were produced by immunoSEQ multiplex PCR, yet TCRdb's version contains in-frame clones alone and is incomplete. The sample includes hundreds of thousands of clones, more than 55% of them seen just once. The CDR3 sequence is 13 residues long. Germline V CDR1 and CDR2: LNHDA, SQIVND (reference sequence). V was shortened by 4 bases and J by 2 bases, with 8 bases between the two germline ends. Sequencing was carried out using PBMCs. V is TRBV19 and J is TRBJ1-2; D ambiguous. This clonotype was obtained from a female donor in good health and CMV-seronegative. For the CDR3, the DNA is TGTGCCAGTAGTACCGACACAAACTATGGCTACACCTTC. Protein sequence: CASSTDTNYGYTF.